This note documents a single TCR beta chain sequence. No antigen is known for it. The sample holds no much larger clone one base away, and base qualities are not on file. CD8 naive samples were obtained by positive selection for CCR7 among CD45RO-negative cells, yielding a CD45RA+CCR7+ population from which TemRA cells were excluded. Donors were healthy HIV-negative adults with no recently reported acute infections or vaccinations. Only Caucasian adults living in Nashville, Tennessee, USA were represented among the donors. Blood was obtained by leukapheresis, after which PBMCs were separated by Ficoll-Histopaque density gradient centrifugation and cryopreserved in liquid nitrogen vapor phase. Analytical flow cytometry was used to check the purity and quantity of each magnetically sorted T cell population. Genomic DNA was isolated from each sorted fraction and quantified by UV absorbance on a Nanodrop 2000c.

The CDR3 numbers 16 residues from cysteine through phenylalanine. Only the CDR3 region is kept as DNA, spanning 48 bases read in frame from base 1. Germline trimming amounts to 4 bases on V and 7 bases on J, with 12 as the count of junction bases outside the gene matches. CDR1 and CDR2, looked up from the germline V gene, are MNHNS and SASEGT. The sample comes from a study of shared clonotypes between healthy human individuals (TCRdb year 2020). With respect to the entire study: The cohort comprised a couple of women and a few men aged 18 to 49 years. For each donor, CD4 naive and CD4 memory were each given three plates, CD8 naive was given two plates, and CD8 memory was given one plate. To estimate repertoire size and how much clonotypes are shared between individuals, the study performed deep sequencing of blood TCR repertoires from a handful of healthy adults. To increase sequencing depth and limit assay-specific biases, TCR repertoire library preparation and sequencing were carried out by different laboratories using diverse techniques. Per donor, leukapheresis produced somewhere between about 0.9 and 9.5 billion PBMCs.

Using the deep immunoSEQ assay, TCR CDR3 regions were amplified from genomic DNA by multiplex PCR. For each cell subset, the extracted genomic DNA was distributed evenly across all wells of several immunoSEQ 96-well plates, and each plate served as one replicate. Each replicate PCR for sorted subsets received roughly 0.2 ug genomic DNA, equal to about 30,000 T cell genomes. Purified libraries were measured with a Qubit 3.0 fluorometer, size-checked on a Bioanalyzer 2100, and measured again with the KAPA Library Quantification kit. A separate single-read 150-cycle Illumina NextSeq 550 flow cell was used to sequence each immunoSEQ 96-well plate. On the study's bioinformatics: Because only junctional sequences without quality scores were contained in the immunoSEQ output, filtering matching that applied to full-length reads could not be performed. Sequences were annotated with PyIR, a Python wrapper for IgBLAST v1.9, using IMGT germline references to assign V/J genes and CDR3. Reads with weak V/J assignments (E-value above 1e-6), missing CDR3, stop codons, out-of-frame junctions, or ambiguous translated residues were removed. V3J clonotypes were defined as sequences sharing an identical inferred V gene, J gene, and CDR3 amino acid sequence. The percentage overlap between two repertoires was calculated by dividing the number of shared unique clonotypes by the size of the smaller repertoire. Three approaches were used to assess repertoire richness: RTK rarefaction, the Chao1 estimator, and Recon v2.1 estimates of unobserved clonotypes. Generation probabilities for all TCRbeta clonotypes obtained by the gDNA method from a handful of donors were computed using OLGA. TCRdb took this table from immuneACCESS and kept in-frame rearrangements with V and J called. Such tables lack part of the clones; where checked against another copy, unresolved V genes explain under half of the gap, and the rest is unexplained. The DNA was the basis for D and trimming; V, J and clone size are from that table. This sample comprises millions of clones, about 93% of them detected only once. The biggest ten clones account for under 2% of the sample.

The study at large found these results: Higher generation probabilities were observed for clonotypes shared by all four sorted-subset donors than for non-shared clonotypes. Sampling was limited to blood, and TCR repertoires in tissue likely differ from TCR repertoires in blood. Naive subsets generally had larger estimated clonotype richness than memory subsets. Approximately 4.8% of naive CD4, 3.5% of naive CD8, 2.3% of memory CD4, and 0.4% of memory CD8 clonotypes were shared across a handful of donors. Incomplete sequencing was indicated by rarefaction of sorted-subset datasets, despite the large sequencing depth. Because the study included only a small number of donors, the genetic and exposure-history diversity represented was limited. Pairwise subsampling led to the expectation that sequencing depth would affect the degree of clonotype sharing among donors.

This sequence uses TRBV6-1 and TRBJ2-1, with TRBD1 matching 8 junction bases. The specimen sequenced was naive CD8+ T cells from PBMCs. This sample's cell subset or site label indicates: CD45RA+CCR7+. The source is a man in his late teens or twenties in good health. Some clones in this sample may be carry-over from other donors' samples. The nucleotide sequence reads as follows: TGTGCCAGCAGTGTGGACAGGGCGAGTAGGTTGAATGAGCAGTTCTTC. It encodes CASSVDRASRLNEQFF.